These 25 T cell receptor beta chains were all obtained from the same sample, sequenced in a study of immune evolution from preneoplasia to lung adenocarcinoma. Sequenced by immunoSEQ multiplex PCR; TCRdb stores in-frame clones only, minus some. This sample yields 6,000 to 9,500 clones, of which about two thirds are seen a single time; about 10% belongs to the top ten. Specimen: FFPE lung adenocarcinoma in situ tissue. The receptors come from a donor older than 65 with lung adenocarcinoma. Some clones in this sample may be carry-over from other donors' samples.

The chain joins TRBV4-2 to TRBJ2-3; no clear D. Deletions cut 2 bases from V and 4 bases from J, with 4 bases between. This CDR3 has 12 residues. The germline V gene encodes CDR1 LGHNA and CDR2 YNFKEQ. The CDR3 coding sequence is TGTGCCAGCAGCCAATTAGCAGATACGCAGTATTTT. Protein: CASSQLADTQYF.

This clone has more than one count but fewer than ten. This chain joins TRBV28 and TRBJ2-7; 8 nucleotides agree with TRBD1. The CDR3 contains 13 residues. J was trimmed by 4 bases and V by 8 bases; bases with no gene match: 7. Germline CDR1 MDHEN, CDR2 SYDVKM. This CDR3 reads CASRTGGRYEQYF. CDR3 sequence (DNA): TGTGCCAGCCGAACAGGGGGAAGGTACGAGCAGTACTTC. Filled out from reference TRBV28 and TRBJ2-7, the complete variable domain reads DVKVTQSSRYLVKRTGEKVFLECVQDMDHENMFWYRQDPGLGLRLIYFSYDVKMKEKGDIPEGYSVSREKKERFSLILESASTNQTSMYLCASRTGGRYEQYFGPGTRLTVT.

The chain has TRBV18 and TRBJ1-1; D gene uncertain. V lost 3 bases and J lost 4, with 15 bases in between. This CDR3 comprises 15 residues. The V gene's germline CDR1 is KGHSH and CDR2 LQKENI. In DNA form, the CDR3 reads TGTGCCAGCTCACCGTCTACGACCAAGGGCACTGAAGCTTTCTTT. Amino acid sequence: CASSPSTTKGTEAFF.

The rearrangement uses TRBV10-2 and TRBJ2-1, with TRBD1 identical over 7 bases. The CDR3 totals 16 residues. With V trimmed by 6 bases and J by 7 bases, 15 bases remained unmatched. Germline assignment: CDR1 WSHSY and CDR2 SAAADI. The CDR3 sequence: CASSGALGQSFNEQFF. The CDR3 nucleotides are TGCGCCAGCAGCGGAGCCCTGGGACAGTCATTTAATGAGCAGTTCTTC.

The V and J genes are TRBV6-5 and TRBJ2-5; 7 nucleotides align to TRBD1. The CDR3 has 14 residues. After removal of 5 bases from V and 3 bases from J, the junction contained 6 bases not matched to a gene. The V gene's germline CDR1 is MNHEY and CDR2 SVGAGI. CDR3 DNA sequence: TGTGCCAGCAGTCCCGGGACAGAGAAAGAGACCCAGTACTTC. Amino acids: CASSPGTEKETQYF.

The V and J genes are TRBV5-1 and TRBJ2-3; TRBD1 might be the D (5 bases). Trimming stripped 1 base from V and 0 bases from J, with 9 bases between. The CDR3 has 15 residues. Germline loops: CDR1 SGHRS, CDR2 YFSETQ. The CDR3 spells CASSLMGRSTDTQYF. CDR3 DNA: TGCGCCAGCAGCTTGATGGGGCGAAGCACAGATACGCAGTATTTT.

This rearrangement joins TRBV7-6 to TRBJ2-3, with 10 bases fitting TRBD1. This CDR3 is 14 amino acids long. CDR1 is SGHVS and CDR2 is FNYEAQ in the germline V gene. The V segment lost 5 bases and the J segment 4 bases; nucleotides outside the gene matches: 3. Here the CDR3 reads CASSLTGGPDTQYF. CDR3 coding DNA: TGTGCCAGCAGCCTGACAGGGGGCCCAGATACGCAGTATTTT.

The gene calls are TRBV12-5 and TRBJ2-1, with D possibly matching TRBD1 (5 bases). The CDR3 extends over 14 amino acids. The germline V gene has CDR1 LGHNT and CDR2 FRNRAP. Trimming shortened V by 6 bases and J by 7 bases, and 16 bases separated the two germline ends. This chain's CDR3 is CASGRRSDRNEQFF. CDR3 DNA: TGTGCTAGTGGCCGCCGTTCCGACAGAAATGAGCAGTTCTTC.

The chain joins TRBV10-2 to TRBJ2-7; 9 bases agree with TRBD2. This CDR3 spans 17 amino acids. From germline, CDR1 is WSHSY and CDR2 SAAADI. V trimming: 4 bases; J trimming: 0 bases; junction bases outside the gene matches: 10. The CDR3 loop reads CASSGERLAANSYEQYF. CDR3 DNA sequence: TGCGCCAGCAGTGGGGAGCGACTAGCGGCCAACTCCTACGAGCAGTACTTC.

The CDR3 DNA reads as TGTGCCTGGAGAGGACAGGGGGTCCACGAGCAGTACTTC. This sequence encodes CAWRGQGVHEQYF. The chain uses TRBV30 and TRBJ2-7; 10 bases are a match to TRBD1. The CDR3 totals 13 residues. The ends lost 3 bases at V and 5 bases at J; junction bases unmatched: 4. Germline V gene lookup returns CDR1 GTSNPN and CDR2 SVGIG (reference sequence).

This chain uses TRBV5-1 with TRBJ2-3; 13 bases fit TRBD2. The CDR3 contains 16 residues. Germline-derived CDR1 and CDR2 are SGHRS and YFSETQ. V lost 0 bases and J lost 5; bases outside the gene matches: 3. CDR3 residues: CASSLGTSGSGDTQYF. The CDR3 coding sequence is TGCGCCAGCAGCTTGGGGACTAGCGGGAGTGGAGATACGCAGTATTTT. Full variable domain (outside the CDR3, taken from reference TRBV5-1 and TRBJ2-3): KAGVTQTPRYLIKTRGQQVTLSCSPISGHRSVSWYQQTPGQGLQFLFEYFSETQRNKGNFPGRFSGRQFSNSRSEMNVSTLELGDSALYLCASSLGTSGSGDTQYFGPGTRLTVL.

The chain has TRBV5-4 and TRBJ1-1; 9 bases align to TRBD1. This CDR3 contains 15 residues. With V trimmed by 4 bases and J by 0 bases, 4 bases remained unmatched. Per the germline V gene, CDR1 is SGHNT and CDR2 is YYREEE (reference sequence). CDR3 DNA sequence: TGTGCCAGCAGCCCTAGACAGGGGGTGAACACTGAAGCTTTCTTT. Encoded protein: CASSPRQGVNTEAFF.

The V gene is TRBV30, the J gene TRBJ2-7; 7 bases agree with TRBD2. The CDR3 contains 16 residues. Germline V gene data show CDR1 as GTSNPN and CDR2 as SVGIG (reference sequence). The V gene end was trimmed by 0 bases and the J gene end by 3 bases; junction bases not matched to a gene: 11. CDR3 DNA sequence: TGTGCCTGGAGTGTACGGTACGGGAGGAGGGACTACGAGCAGTACTTC. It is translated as CAWSVRYGRRDYEQYF. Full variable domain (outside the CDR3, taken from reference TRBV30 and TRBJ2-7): SQTIHQWPATLVQPVGSPLSLECTVEGTSNPNLYWYRQAAGRGLQLLFYSVGIGQISSEVPQNLSASRPQDRQFILSSKKLLLSDSGFYLCAWSVRYGRRDYEQYFGPGTRLTVT.

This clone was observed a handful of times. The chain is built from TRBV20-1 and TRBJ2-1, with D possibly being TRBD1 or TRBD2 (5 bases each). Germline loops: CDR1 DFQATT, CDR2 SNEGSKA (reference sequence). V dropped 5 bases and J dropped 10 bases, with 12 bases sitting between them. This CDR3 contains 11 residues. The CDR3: CSAGTLQEQFF. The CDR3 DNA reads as TGCAGTGCTGGGACCCTACAAGAGCAGTTCTTC.

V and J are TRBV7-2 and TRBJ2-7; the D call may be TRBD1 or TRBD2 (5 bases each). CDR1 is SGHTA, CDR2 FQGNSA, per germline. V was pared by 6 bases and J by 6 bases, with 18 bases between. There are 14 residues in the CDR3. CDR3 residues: CASSPRDPTFEQYF. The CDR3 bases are TGTGCCAGCAGTCCCCGGGACCCTACGTTCGAGCAGTACTTC.

CDR3 loop: CASSHRGLANNEQFF. The DNA for the CDR3 is TGTGCCAGCAGCCATAGGGGACTAGCCAACAATGAGCAGTTCTTC. V is TRBV7-8 and J is TRBJ2-1, with 9 bases fitting TRBD2. This CDR3 is built from 15 residues. J was trimmed by 5 bases and V by 5 bases; bases with no gene match: 7. The germline CDR1 and CDR2 sequences are SGHVS and FQNEAQ.

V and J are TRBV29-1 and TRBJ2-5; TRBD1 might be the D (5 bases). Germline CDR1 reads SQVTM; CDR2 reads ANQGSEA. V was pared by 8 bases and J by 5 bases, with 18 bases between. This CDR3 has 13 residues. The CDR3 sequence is CSSYSGWSETQYF. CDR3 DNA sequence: TGCAGCTCCTACTCAGGGTGGTCGGAGACCCAGTACTTC. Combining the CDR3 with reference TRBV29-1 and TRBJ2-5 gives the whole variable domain SAVISQKPSRDICQRGTSLTIQCQVDSQVTMMFWYRQQPGQSLTLIATANQGSEATYESGFVIDKFPISRPNLTFSTLTVSNMSPEDSSIYLCSSYSGWSETQYFGPGTRLLVL.

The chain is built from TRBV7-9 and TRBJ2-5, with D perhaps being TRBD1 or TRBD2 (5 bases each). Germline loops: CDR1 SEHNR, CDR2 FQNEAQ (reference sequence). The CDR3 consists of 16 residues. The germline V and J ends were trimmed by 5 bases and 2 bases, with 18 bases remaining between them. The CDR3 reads CASSLLSPGSQETQYF. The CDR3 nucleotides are TGTGCCAGCAGCCTTCTATCCCCAGGGAGTCAAGAGACCCAGTACTTC.

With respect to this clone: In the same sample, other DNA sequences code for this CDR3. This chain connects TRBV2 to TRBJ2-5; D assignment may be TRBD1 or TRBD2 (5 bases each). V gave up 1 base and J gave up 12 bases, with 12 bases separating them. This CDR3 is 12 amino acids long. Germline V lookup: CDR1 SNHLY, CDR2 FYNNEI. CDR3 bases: TGTGCCAGCAGTGAAGAACTCGTGGGGGAGTACTTC. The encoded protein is CASSEELVGEYF.

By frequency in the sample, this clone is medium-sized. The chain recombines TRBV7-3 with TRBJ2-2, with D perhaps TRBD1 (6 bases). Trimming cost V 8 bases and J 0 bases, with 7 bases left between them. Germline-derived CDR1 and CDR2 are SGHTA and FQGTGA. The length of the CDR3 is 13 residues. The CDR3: CASGTSNTGELFF. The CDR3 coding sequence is TGTGCCAGCGGGACATCGAACACCGGGGAGCTGTTTTTT.

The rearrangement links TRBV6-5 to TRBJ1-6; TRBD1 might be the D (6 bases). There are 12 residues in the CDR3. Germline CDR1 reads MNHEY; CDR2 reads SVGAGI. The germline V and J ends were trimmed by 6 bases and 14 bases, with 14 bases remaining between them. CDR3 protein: CASSRQDMSLHF. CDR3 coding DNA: TGTGCCAGCAGCAGACAGGACATGTCCCTCCACTTT.

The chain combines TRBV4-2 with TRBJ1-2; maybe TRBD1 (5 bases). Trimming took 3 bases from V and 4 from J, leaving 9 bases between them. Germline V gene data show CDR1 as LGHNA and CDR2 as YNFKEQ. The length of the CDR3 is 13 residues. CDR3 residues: CASSHLDSYGYTF. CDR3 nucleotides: TGTGCCAGCAGCCACCTTGACAGCTATGGCTACACCTTC.

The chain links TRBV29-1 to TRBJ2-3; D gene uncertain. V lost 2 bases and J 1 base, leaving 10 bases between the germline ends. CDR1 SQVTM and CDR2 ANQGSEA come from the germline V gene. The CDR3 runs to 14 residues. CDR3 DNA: TGCAGCGTTGAACGAAACGCCGGCACAGATACGCAGTATTTT. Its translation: CSVERNAGTDTQYF.

The CDR3 here is CASSVEGQSGYTF. CDR3 nucleotides: TGTGCCAGCAGCGTAGAGGGACAGTCTGGCTACACCTTC. V usage is TRBV9 and J usage is TRBJ1-2; 7 nucleotides match TRBD1. The V gene's germline CDR1 is SGDLS and CDR2 YYNGEE. The V and J ends lost 0 bases and 7 bases, in that order; junction bases with no gene match: 3. The CDR3 has 13 amino acids.

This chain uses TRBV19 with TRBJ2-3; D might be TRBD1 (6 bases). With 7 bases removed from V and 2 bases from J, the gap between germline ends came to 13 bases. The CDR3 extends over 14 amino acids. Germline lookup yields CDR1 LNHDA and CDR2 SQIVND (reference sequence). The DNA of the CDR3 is TGTGCCAGTAACCGGGACATCTTCACAGATACGCAGTATTTT. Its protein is CASNRDIFTDTQYF. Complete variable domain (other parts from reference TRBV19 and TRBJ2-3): DGGITQSPKYLFRKEGQNVTLSCEQNLNHDAMYWYRQDPGQGLRLIYYSQIVNDFQKGDIAEGYSVSREKKESFPLTVTSAQKNPTAFYLCASNRDIFTDTQYFGPGTRLTVL.